The sequence of this T cell receptor (beta chain) was determined in a study of technical replicates of blood from a few donors. Measured with immunoSEQ multiplex PCR; TCRdb has only the in-frame clones, and not every one. The sample yields more than 65,000 clones, approximately 96% seen once. CDR3 length: 15 amino acids. The V gene lost 6 bases and the J gene lost 1 base, with 13 bases spanning the gap. Germline CDR1 reads MNHNS; CDR2 reads SASEGT. What was sequenced was T cells isolated from PBMCs. This chain connects TRBV6-1 to TRBJ1-5, with a weak D call TRBD1 (6 bases). This TCR was sampled from a human donor in good health. This chain's CDR3 is CASSTGPYSNQPQHF. CDR3 sequence (DNA): TGTGCCAGCAGCACAGGGCCTTACAGCAATCAGCCCCAGCATTTT.